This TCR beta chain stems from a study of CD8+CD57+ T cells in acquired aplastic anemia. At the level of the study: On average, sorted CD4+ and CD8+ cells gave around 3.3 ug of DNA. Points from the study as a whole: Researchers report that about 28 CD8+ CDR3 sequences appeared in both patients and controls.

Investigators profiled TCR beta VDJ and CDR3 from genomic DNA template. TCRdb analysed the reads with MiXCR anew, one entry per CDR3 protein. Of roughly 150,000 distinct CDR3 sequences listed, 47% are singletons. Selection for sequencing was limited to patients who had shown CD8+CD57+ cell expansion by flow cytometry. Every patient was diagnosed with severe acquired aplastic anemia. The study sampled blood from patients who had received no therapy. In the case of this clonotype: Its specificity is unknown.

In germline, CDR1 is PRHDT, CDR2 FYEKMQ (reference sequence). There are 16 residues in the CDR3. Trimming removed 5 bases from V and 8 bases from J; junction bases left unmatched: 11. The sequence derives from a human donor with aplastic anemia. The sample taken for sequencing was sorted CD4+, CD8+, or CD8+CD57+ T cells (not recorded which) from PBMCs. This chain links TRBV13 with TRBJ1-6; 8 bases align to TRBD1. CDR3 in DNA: TGTGCCAGCAGCCAACCTACCGGGACAGGAGATTCACCCCTCCACTTT. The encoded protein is CASSQPTGTGDSPLHF.